Listed below are T cell receptor beta chains from one sample, sequenced in a study of cytomegalovirus exposure and HLA in healthy donors. The method was immunoSEQ multiplex PCR; TCRdb's version includes in-frame clones alone and lacks a portion of them. The sample records 200,000 or so clones, under 70% being singletons. The source material was PBMCs. The origin of the receptors is a man between 40 and 49 years old in good health and CMV-seropositive. The CDR3 runs from the conserved cysteine through the conserved F or W.

>TRBV19|TRBJ2-1
CASTGAGLYNEQFF
>TRBV6-1|TRBJ1-2
CATGEQGPYGYTF
>TRBV23-1|TRBJ2-1
CASSQFGRDEQFF
>TRBV27|TRBJ1-4
CASSTPGQDEKLFF
>TRBV27|TRBJ2-3
CASSLLAGGSSTDTQYF
>TRBV6-1|TRBJ1-5
CASSTGGAGQPQHF
>TRBV5-1|TRBJ1-1
CASSLGVLNTEAFF
>TRBV4-1|TRBJ2-7
CASSHRGSYEQYF
>TRBV7-2|TRBJ1-3
CASSLYRQTTIYF
>TRBV27|-
CASSSIVRSPYEQYF
>TRBV9|TRBJ2-7
CASSPDRGHEQYF